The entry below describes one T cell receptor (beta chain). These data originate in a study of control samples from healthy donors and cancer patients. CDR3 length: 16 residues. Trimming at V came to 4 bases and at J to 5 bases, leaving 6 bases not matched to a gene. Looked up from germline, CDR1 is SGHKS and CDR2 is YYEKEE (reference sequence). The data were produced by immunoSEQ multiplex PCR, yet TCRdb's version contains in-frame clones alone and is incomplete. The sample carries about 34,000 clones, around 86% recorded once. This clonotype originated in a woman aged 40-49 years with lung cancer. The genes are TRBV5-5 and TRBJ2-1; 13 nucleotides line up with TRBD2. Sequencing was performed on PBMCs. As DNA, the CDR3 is TGTGCCAGCAGCCCGGGACTAGCGGGGAGCCACAATGAGCAGTTCTTC. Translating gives CASSPGLAGSHNEQFF.